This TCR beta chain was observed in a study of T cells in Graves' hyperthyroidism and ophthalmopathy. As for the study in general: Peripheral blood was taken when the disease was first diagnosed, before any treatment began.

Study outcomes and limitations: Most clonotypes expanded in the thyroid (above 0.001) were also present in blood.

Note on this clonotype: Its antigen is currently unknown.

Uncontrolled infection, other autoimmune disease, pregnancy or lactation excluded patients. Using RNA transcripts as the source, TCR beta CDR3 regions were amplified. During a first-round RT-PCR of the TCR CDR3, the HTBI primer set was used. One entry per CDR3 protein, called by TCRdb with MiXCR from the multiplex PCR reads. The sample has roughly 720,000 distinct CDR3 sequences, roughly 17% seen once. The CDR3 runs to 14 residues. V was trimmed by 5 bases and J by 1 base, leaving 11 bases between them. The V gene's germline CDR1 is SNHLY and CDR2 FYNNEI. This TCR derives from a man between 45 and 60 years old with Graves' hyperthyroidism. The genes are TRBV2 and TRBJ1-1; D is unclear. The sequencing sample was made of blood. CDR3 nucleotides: TGTGCCAGCAGTTTGACATGGGGGAACACTGAAGCTTTCTTT. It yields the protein CASSLTWGNTEAFF.